Each of the 26 T cell receptor beta chains below was sequenced from the same sample in a study of blood T cell repertoires in COVID-19. The assay was immunoSEQ multiplex PCR, and TCRdb's table has in-frame clones only and misses some. The table has approximately 61,000 clones, about 77% seen once. The sequenced material came from peripheral blood. These TCRs come from a human donor in a cohort sampled during active COVID-19.

This clone appeared a few times. V is TRBV7-9 and J is TRBJ1-2; weak D call: TRBD1 (6 bases). Germline values: CDR1 SEHNR, CDR2 FQNEAQ (reference sequence). V lost 6 bases, J lost 2 bases, and 19 bases lay in between. The CDR3 extends over 16 amino acids. Here the CDR3 DNA reads TGTGCCAGCAGTGACAAGGGCGGGGGCCAGAACTATGGCTACACCTTC. Residues: CASSDKGGGQNYGYTF.

The chain couples TRBV7-3 to TRBJ2-2, with a weak D call TRBD2 (6 bases). V shed 0 bases and J shed 1 base, with 9 bases lying between them. CDR1 SGHTA and CDR2 FQGTGA come from the germline V gene. CDR3 size: 16 residues. This CDR3 is CASSLTSGQNTGELFF. The DNA of the CDR3 is TGTGCCAGCAGCTTAACTAGCGGACAGAACACCGGGGAGCTGTTTTTT.

The chain combines TRBV7-8 with TRBJ1-6; maybe TRBD1 (5 bases). The germline V gene encodes CDR1 SGHVS and CDR2 FQNEAQ. Trimming took 1 base from V and 9 from J, leaving 10 bases between them. CDR3 length: 14 residues. The CDR3 DNA is TGTGCCAGCAGCTTAGACAGGTTGGGTTCACCCCTCCACTTT. This translates into CASSLDRLGSPLHF.

The rearrangement links TRBV15 to TRBJ1-6; TRBD1 matches 8 bases. CDR1 and CDR2 from the germline V gene are LNHNV and YYDKDF (reference sequence). This CDR3 contains 14 residues. V lost 1 base and J lost 7; bases outside the gene matches: 0. CDR3 nucleotide sequence: TGTGCCACCAGCAGAGGACAGGGGAATTCACCCCTCCACTTT. This sequence encodes CATSRGQGNSPLHF.

This chain uses TRBV18 with TRBJ2-2; D is unresolved. From germline, CDR1 is KGHSH and CDR2 LQKENI. The CDR3 has 13 residues. V dropped 1 base and J dropped 6 bases, with 6 bases sitting between them. This CDR3 is CASSPLSSGELFF. The CDR3 DNA follows: TGTGCCAGCTCACCACTGAGCTCCGGGGAGCTGTTTTTT.

The chain couples TRBV28 to TRBJ2-1; D ambiguous. V was shortened by 5 bases and J by 6 bases, with 14 bases between the two germline ends. Germline CDR1 MDHEN, CDR2 SYDVKM. This CDR3 contains 14 residues. The CDR3 loop is CASSPPARSNEQFF. Here the CDR3 DNA reads TGTGCCAGCAGTCCCCCGGCGAGGAGCAATGAGCAGTTCTTC. The full variable domain, its missing parts supplied by reference TRBV28 and TRBJ2-1, is DVKVTQSSRYLVKRTGEKVFLECVQDMDHENMFWYRQDPGLGLRLIYFSYDVKMKEKGDIPEGYSVSREKKERFSLILESASTNQTSMYLCASSPPARSNEQFFGPGTRLTVL.

The genes are TRBV6-1 and TRBJ2-3; maybe TRBD1 (6 bases). The V end lost 5 bases, the J end lost 6 bases, and 9 bases lay between the germline ends. Germline CDR1 and CDR2: MNHNS and SASEGT. The CDR3 is 12 amino acids. The CDR3 loop reads CASSSDRDTQYF. CDR3 DNA sequence: TGTGCCAGCAGTTCCGACAGGGATACGCAGTATTTT.

The chain recombines TRBV4-3 with TRBJ2-7; perhaps TRBD1 as D (6 bases). The CDR3 contains 15 residues. The V gene lost 0 bases and the J gene lost 3 bases, with 12 bases spanning the gap. Germline lookup yields CDR1 LGHNA and CDR2 YSLEER. CDR3 bases: TGCGCCAGCAGCCAAGAGGCAGGGGCGCTCTACGAGCAGTACTTC. This codes for CASSQEAGALYEQYF.

V usage is TRBV19 and J usage is TRBJ2-7; 11 positions agree with TRBD2. The CDR3 is 16 residues long. From germline, CDR1 is LNHDA and CDR2 SQIVND (reference sequence). V lost 3 bases, J lost 3 bases, and 7 bases stayed unmatched. The CDR3 nucleotides read TGTGCCAGTAGTATGGCTAGCGGGAGGAACTTCTACGAGCAGTACTTC. Protein: CASSMASGRNFYEQYF.

The chain joins TRBV28 to TRBJ1-2; D is possibly TRBD1 (5 bases). V gave up 3 bases and J gave up 4 bases, with 18 bases separating them. The CDR3 totals 16 residues. Germline V gene data show CDR1 as MDHEN and CDR2 as SYDVKM. In DNA form, the CDR3 reads TGTGCCAGCAGTTTTGGAGGGGCCGGCAGGGTCTATGGCTACACCTTC. Its protein product is CASSFGGAGRVYGYTF.

The genes are TRBV6-6 and TRBJ1-2; 10 nucleotides align to TRBD1. The V segment lost 0 bases and the J segment 12 bases; nucleotides outside the gene matches: 4. Germline lookup yields CDR1 MNHNY and CDR2 SVGAGI (reference sequence). The CDR3 loop spans 13 amino acids. This chain's CDR3 is CASSYSSGTGDTF. The CDR3 DNA reads TGTGCCAGCAGTTACTCTTCGGGGACAGGGGACACCTTC.

V is TRBV2 and J is TRBJ2-1; 8 nucleotides agree with TRBD2. This CDR3 spans 15 amino acids. Germline V gene data show CDR1 as SNHLY and CDR2 as FYNNEI. J gave up 3 bases and V 1 base, and 2 bases lay outside the gene matches. Written as DNA, the CDR3 is TGTGCCAGCAGTGAAGGCGCGGGGGGCTACAATGAGCAGTTCTTC. Its translation: CASSEGAGGYNEQFF. Drawing the rest from reference TRBV2 and TRBJ2-1, the complete variable domain is EPEVTQTPSHQVTQMGQEVILRCVPISNHLYFYWYRQILGQKVEFLVSFYNNEISEKSEIFDDQFSVERPDGSNFTLKIRSTKLEDSAMYFCASSEGAGGYNEQFFGPGTRLTVL.

The rearrangement uses TRBV10-2 and TRBJ2-7; D uncertain. Between the trimmed V and J ends, which lost 6 bases and 2 bases, there was a span of 14 bases. CDR1 WSHSY and CDR2 SAAADI come from the germline V gene. This CDR3 is built from 14 residues. The CDR3, as DNA: TGCGCCAGCAGGAAAACGACTTCCCCCTACGAGCAGTACTTC. Translating gives CASRKTTSPYEQYF.

The chain uses TRBV11-3 and TRBJ2-1; D might be TRBD1 (6 bases). Germline values: CDR1 SGHNT, CDR2 YENEEA. This CDR3 spans 15 amino acids. Trimming took 8 bases from V and 0 from J, leaving 14 bases between them. CDR3 loop: CASSLGGGSYNEQFF. CDR3 DNA: TGTGCCAGCTCCCTTGGGGGCGGCTCCTACAATGAGCAGTTCTTC.

This clone was seen a handful of times. The chain is built from TRBV6-6 and TRBJ1-2; tentatively, D is TRBD1 (5 bases). The CDR3 is made up of 12 amino acids. V lost 6 bases to trimming and J lost 3 bases, with 8 bases between them. Germline CDR1 reads MNHNY; CDR2 reads SVGAGI (reference sequence). This CDR3 is CASSPTDYGYTF. The CDR3 DNA reads as TGTGCCAGCAGCCCGACAGACTATGGCTACACCTTC.

The chain links TRBV4-2 to TRBJ1-2, with 9 nucleotides matching TRBD1. V lost 4 bases to trimming and J lost 2 bases; unmatched junction nucleotides: 2. The CDR3 spans 14 residues. The germline CDR1 and CDR2 sequences are LGHNA and YNFKEQ. CDR3 protein: CASSPGQGNYGYTF. The CDR3 nucleotides read TGTGCCAGCAGCCCGGGACAGGGCAACTATGGCTACACCTTC.

The chain recombines TRBV28 with TRBJ2-3; 7 nucleotides align to TRBD2. The V segment lost 7 bases and the J segment 1 base; nucleotides outside the gene matches: 14. CDR1 is MDHEN, CDR2 SYDVKM, per germline. This CDR3 contains 17 residues. CDR3 DNA sequence: TGTGCCAGCACCCCGGAGGGGCAGGGACTACGCACAGATACGCAGTATTTT. This gives the protein CASTPEGQGLRTDTQYF. Full variable domain (remainder filled in from reference TRBV28 and TRBJ2-3): DVKVTQSSRYLVKRTGEKVFLECVQDMDHENMFWYRQDPGLGLRLIYFSYDVKMKEKGDIPEGYSVSREKKERFSLILESASTNQTSMYLCASTPEGQGLRTDTQYFGPGTRLTVL.

This sequence joins TRBV6-6 and TRBJ2-7, with D possibly being TRBD1 (5 bases). The CDR3 consists of 15 residues. Germline assignment: CDR1 MNHNY and CDR2 SVGAGI (reference sequence). Trimming took off 0 bases at V and 2 bases at J, with 11 bases between the two ends. The DNA for the CDR3 is TGTGCCAGCAGTTACTCGAAGGGGCCAACCTACGAGCAGTACTTC. This sequence encodes CASSYSKGPTYEQYF.

The CDR3 reads CASEKAGDVYEQYF. As DNA, the CDR3 is TGTGCCAGCGAAAAGGCAGGGGATGTGTACGAGCAGTACTTC. V usage is TRBV6-5 and J usage is TRBJ2-7, with D perhaps matching TRBD1 (6 bases). The V and J ends lost 8 bases and 4 bases respectively, with 18 bases between them. The CDR3 has 14 amino acids. The germline V gene has CDR1 MNHEY and CDR2 SVGAGI.

The chain employs TRBV9 and TRBJ1-1; D might be TRBD1 (5 bases). V was pared by 3 bases and J by 1 base, with 13 bases between. Germline loops: CDR1 SGDLS, CDR2 YYNGEE. This CDR3 is 15 amino acids long. The CDR3 reads CASSETWTPNTEAFF. Written as DNA, the CDR3 is TGTGCCAGCAGCGAAACTTGGACACCGAACACTGAAGCTTTCTTT.

This clone was detected a few times. The CDR3 DNA reads as TGTGCCAGCAGCTCAGGGACAGGGGGATACACTGAAGCTTTCTTT. Translating it yields CASSSGTGGYTEAFF. This chain connects TRBV7-2 to TRBJ1-1; 11 bases are a match to TRBD1. Trimming cost V 4 bases and J 3 bases; bases outside gene matches: 4. Germline loops: CDR1 SGHTA, CDR2 FQGNSA. The CDR3 consists of 15 residues. Drawing the rest from reference TRBV7-2 and TRBJ1-1, the complete variable domain is GAGVSQSPSNKVTEKGKDVELRCDPISGHTALYWYRQSLGQGLEFLIYFQGNSAPDKSGLPSDRFSAERTGGSVSTLTIQRTQQEDSAVYLCASSSGTGGYTEAFFGQGTRLTVV.

V and J are TRBV28 and TRBJ1-2, with 8 bases aligning to TRBD1. The CDR3 covers 13 residues. Germline V gives CDR1 MDHEN, CDR2 SYDVKM. The V segment lost 3 bases and the J segment 7 bases; nucleotides outside the gene matches: 4. CDR3 region: CASSLARGPGYTF. As DNA, the CDR3 is TGTGCCAGCAGTTTGGCCAGGGGGCCTGGCTACACCTTC.

Only one count was recorded for this clone. This chain joins TRBV9 and TRBJ2-7, with 7 bases aligning to TRBD1. The trim removed 2 bases at V and 2 bases at J, leaving 7 bases unmatched. The CDR3 sequence is 15 residues long. The germline V gene has CDR1 SGDLS and CDR2 YYNGEE. The CDR3 here is CASSVGHGTAYEQYF. The CDR3 DNA reads as TGTGCCAGCAGCGTTGGGCATGGGACAGCCTACGAGCAGTACTTC.

The V gene is TRBV5-1, the J gene TRBJ2-3; D might be TRBD2 (6 bases). The V end lost 0 bases, the J end lost 2 bases, and 13 bases lay between the germline ends. The CDR3 consists of 16 residues. Germline CDR1 and CDR2: SGHRS and YFSETQ. CDR3 amino acids: CASSLALGGNTDTQYF. The CDR3, as DNA: TGCGCCAGCAGCTTGGCCCTTGGCGGGAACACAGATACGCAGTATTTT.

V gene TRBV6-6 combines with J gene TRBJ1-3, with D unresolved. Trimming shortened V by 10 bases and J by 0 bases, and 13 bases separated the two germline ends. The CDR3 loop spans 14 amino acids. Germline V gene data show CDR1 as MNHNY and CDR2 as SVGAGI (reference sequence). The CDR3 bases are TGTGCCACCAGGTCGCGGGGCTCTGGAAACACCATATATTTT. Its protein product is CATRSRGSGNTIYF.

This chain connects TRBV28 to TRBJ1-5, with 10 bases lining up with TRBD1. The V gene end was trimmed by 6 bases and the J gene end by 4 bases; junction bases not matched to a gene: 3. The germline V gene encodes CDR1 MDHEN and CDR2 SYDVKM. This CDR3 has 14 amino acids. The CDR3 sequence is CASRLGQGNQPQHF. Written as DNA, the CDR3 is TGTGCCAGCAGACTGGGACAGGGGAATCAGCCCCAGCATTTT.